These 27 T cell receptor beta chains were sequenced from one sample in a study of T-cell reconstitution after alpha-beta-depleted transplantation in children. The TCRbeta library was prepared with unique molecular identifiers. Each CDR3 protein is one row after TCRdb ran MiXCR on the PCR reads. The sample lists 380,000 or so distinct CDR3 sequences; about an eighth were seen once. The sample consisted of PBMCs, taken from the stem cell graft. The receptor set was obtained from a human donor who donated a stem cell graft to a child with Fanconi anemia.

This clonotype was seen only a few times. The rearrangement joins TRBV6-1 to TRBJ1-2; D possibly corresponds to TRBD1 (5 bases). CDR1 is MNHNS, CDR2 SASEGT, per germline. V lost 3 bases, J lost 0 bases, and 8 bases lay in between. The CDR3 covers 14 residues. This chain's CDR3 is CASSETDTNYGYTF. In nucleotides, the CDR3 is TGTGCCAGCAGTGAGACAGACACTAACTATGGCTACACCTTC.

At least ten counts were recorded for this clonotype. The V and J genes are TRBV11-2 and TRBJ2-3; TRBD1 agrees at 8 bases. Germline values: CDR1 SGHAT, CDR2 FQNNGV. The CDR3 loop spans 15 amino acids. Unmatched junction bases numbered 10, after V lost 8 bases and J lost 3 bases. In nucleotides, the CDR3 is TGTGCCAGCGATCAGACAGGGGTCGGGACAGATACGCAGTATTTT. Translated: CASDQTGVGTDTQYF.

The CDR3 loop reads CASSEEGNQPQHF. The CDR3 bases are TGCGCCAGCAGCGAGGAGGGCAATCAGCCCCAGCATTTT. The gene calls are TRBV5-1 and TRBJ1-5; D is unclear. CDR1 is SGHRS, CDR2 YFSETQ, per germline. The CDR3 is made up of 13 amino acids. Trimming cost V 4 bases and J 2 bases, with 7 bases left between them. The whole variable domain, filled in from reference TRBV5-1 and TRBJ1-5, reads KAGVTQTPRYLIKTRGQQVTLSCSPISGHRSVSWYQQTPGQGLQFLFEYFSETQRNKGNFPGRFSGRQFSNSRSEMNVSTLELGDSALYLCASSEEGNQPQHFGDGTRLSIL.

This clonotype was detected ten times or more. V usage is TRBV11-2 and J usage is TRBJ2-1; D unclear. Germline CDR1 SGHAT, CDR2 FQNNGV. The CDR3 has 13 amino acids. Trimming pared 1 base from V and 10 bases from J, leaving 11 bases between. This CDR3 reads CASSLADLREQFF. CDR3 bases: TGTGCCAGCAGCTTAGCCGATCTCAGGGAGCAGTTCTTC.

The rearrangement uses TRBV5-6 and TRBJ2-1, with D possibly being TRBD1 (6 bases). Germline CDR1 and CDR2: SGHDT and YYEEEE. V gave up 3 bases and J gave up 5 bases, with 15 bases separating them. This CDR3 is 15 amino acids long. As DNA, the CDR3 is TGTGCCAGCAGCTCTCGGAGACAGGTCCACAATGAGCAGTTCTTC. This gives the protein CASSSRRQVHNEQFF.

This chain links TRBV7-2 with TRBJ1-4; D might be TRBD1 (6 bases). Trimming pared 5 bases from V and 7 bases from J, leaving 14 bases between. The CDR3 is made up of 14 amino acids. Germline CDR1 is SGHTA and CDR2 is FQGNSA. The CDR3, as DNA: TGTGCCAGCAGCCCGGAGGGGGGGGTTGAAAAACTGTTTTTT. Translation gives CASSPEGGVEKLFF.

This clonotype came up a few times. The chain is built from TRBV5-1 and TRBJ1-2; D is ambiguous. The germline V gene has CDR1 SGHRS and CDR2 YFSETQ. V lost 0 bases to trimming and J lost 8 bases, with 14 bases between them. The length of the CDR3 is 14 residues. CDR3 bases: TGCGCCAGCAGCTTGGCTCAAGGTTCTTGGGGCTACACCTTC. Its translation: CASSLAQGSWGYTF.

The chain recombines TRBV12-3 or TRBV12-4 with TRBJ1-5; no clear D. Between the trimmed V and J ends, which lost 6 bases and 9 bases, there was a span of 24 bases. This CDR3 has 16 amino acids. The CDR3, as DNA: TGTGCCAGCAGCCTCTCCAACGGAGCTACCAGCGGGCCCCAGCATTTT. Residues: CASSLSNGATSGPQHF.

This clonotype has only a few counts. V usage is TRBV29-1 and J usage is TRBJ2-7, with D perhaps assigned TRBD1 or TRBD2 (8 bases each). The V gene lost 7 bases and the J gene lost 3 bases, with 28 bases spanning the gap. The CDR3 sequence is 17 residues long. Germline V gene sequence: CDR1 SQVTM, CDR2 ANQGSEA. The DNA of the CDR3 is TGCAGCGCGGGGGGGCAGGGGGCCTCGCGGGTCGGCTACGAGCAGTACTTC. Its protein product is CSAGGQGASRVGYEQYF.

This clonotype appeared many times. The rearrangement joins TRBV29-1 to TRBJ2-7, with TRBD1 identical over 7 bases. Germline V CDR1 and CDR2: SQVTM, ANQGSEA. V lost 5 bases to trimming and J lost 3 bases; unmatched junction nucleotides: 7. The CDR3 runs to 13 residues. The CDR3 DNA reads as TGCAGCGTTACAGACAGGGTGGTCTACGAGCAGTACTTC. Translation gives CSVTDRVVYEQYF.

This clonotype has a handful of counts. This sequence joins TRBV28 and TRBJ1-2; D gene uncertain. V was clipped by 8 bases and J by 8 bases, with 12 bases between them. The CDR3 totals 11 residues. Germline CDR1 reads MDHEN; CDR2 reads SYDVKM. The CDR3 nucleotides are TGTGCCAGCCGGAATTCGCGCGGCTACACCTTC. This gives the protein CASRNSRGYTF.

In this sample, this clonotype turned up a few times. The chain employs TRBV12-3 or TRBV12-4 and TRBJ2-5, with D possibly matching TRBD1 (6 bases). The CDR3 spans 15 residues. The V and J ends lost 3 bases and 4 bases respectively, with 15 bases between them. The CDR3 loop is CASSLGVRGRETQYF. The CDR3 DNA follows: TGTGCCAGCAGTTTGGGAGTCAGGGGACGAGAGACCCAGTACTTC.

This clonotype was seen only a few times. The chain employs TRBV6-2 or TRBV6-3 and TRBJ2-5, with 14 positions matching TRBD2. Germline V gene sequence: CDR1 MNHEY, CDR2 SVGEGT. Trimming took 2 bases from V and 3 from J; bases not matched to a gene: 5. The CDR3 sequence is 17 residues long. In DNA, the CDR3 is TGTGCCAGCAGTTACCCGGGACTAGCGGGGGAGGAAGAGACCCAGTACTTC. This gives the protein CASSYPGLAGEEETQYF.

J is TRBJ1-1 and V is TRBV4-1; D perhaps matches TRBD1 (6 bases). The CDR3 runs to 14 residues. The germline V and J ends were trimmed by 1 base and 5 bases, with 11 bases remaining between them. Germline V CDR1 and CDR2: MGHRA, YSYEKL. The CDR3 nucleotides read TGCGCCAGCAGCCAAGTTGGAGGGGGAACTGAAGCTTTCTTT. As protein: CASSQVGGGTEAFF.

This clonotype was seen ten or more times. The rearrangement uses TRBV12-3 or TRBV12-4 and TRBJ1-2; 7 bases are a match to TRBD1. V was clipped by 4 bases and J by 6 bases; unmatched bases: 11. The CDR3 runs to 15 residues. The CDR3 reads CASSSRQTGPNGYTF. DNA for the CDR3: TGTGCCAGCAGTTCCAGACAGACAGGGCCTAATGGCTACACCTTC.

This clonotype has a handful of counts. The genes are TRBV6-1 and TRBJ2-2, with D possibly matching TRBD1 (6 bases). V was clipped by 6 bases and J by 5 bases, with 16 bases between them. The germline V gene encodes CDR1 MNHNS and CDR2 SASEGT. The CDR3 is 15 amino acids. The CDR3 sequence is CASRPGTLLTGELFF. CDR3 nucleotides: TGTGCCAGCAGACCCGGGACACTGTTGACCGGGGAGCTGTTTTTT.

This clonotype was counted only a few times. This rearrangement joins TRBV24-1 to TRBJ1-4, with D tentatively TRBD1 (5 bases). Germline V gives CDR1 KGHDR, CDR2 SFDVKD. This CDR3 is built from 16 residues. Trimming took 2 bases from V and 7 from J, leaving 16 bases between them. In DNA, the CDR3 is TGTGCCACCAGTGATTCCGGGACCCTGCCGGGTGAAAAACTGTTTTTT. This translates into CATSDSGTLPGEKLFF.

In its sample, this clonotype was seen many times. V and J are TRBV5-1 and TRBJ1-6; 8 nucleotides line up with TRBD1. V was pared by 4 bases and J by 8 bases, with 11 bases of the junction left unmatched. The CDR3 consists of 16 residues. Germline V gene sequence: CDR1 SGHRS, CDR2 YFSETQ. The CDR3 sequence is CASSPLPGQADSPLHF. The CDR3, as DNA: TGCGCCAGCAGCCCCCTCCCGGGACAGGCGGATTCACCCCTCCACTTT.

Only a few counts were recorded for this clonotype. The V and J genes are TRBV20-1 and TRBJ2-1; D is unclear. V lost 2 bases and J 0 bases, leaving 5 bases between the germline ends. This CDR3 is built from 13 residues. The V gene's germline CDR1 is DFQATT and CDR2 SNEGSKA (reference sequence). In DNA, the CDR3 is TGCAGTGCTAGATTCGTCTCCTACAATGAGCAGTTCTTC. Its protein product is CSARFVSYNEQFF.

The J gene is TRBJ2-7, the V gene TRBV7-9, with 11 bases lining up with TRBD2. The germline CDR1 and CDR2 sequences are SEHNR and FQNEAQ (reference sequence). V was clipped by 5 bases and J by 6 bases; unmatched bases: 3. The CDR3 has 13 residues. The CDR3, as DNA: TGTGCCAGCAGCCCCGGACTAGCGGGCGAGCAGTACTTC. Its translation is CASSPGLAGEQYF.

V gene TRBV12-3 or TRBV12-4 combines with J gene TRBJ1-5, with D possibly being TRBD1 (5 bases). This CDR3 has 15 amino acids. V was shortened by 8 bases and J by 2 bases, with 16 bases between the two germline ends. The CDR3 reads CASATLGGGNQPQHF. As DNA, the CDR3 is TGTGCCAGCGCTACGTTGGGGGGTGGCAATCAGCCCCAGCATTTT.

Ten or more counts support this clonotype. The chain couples TRBV12-3 or TRBV12-4 to TRBJ1-5; no clear D. The V gene lost 1 base and the J gene lost 3 bases, with 4 bases spanning the gap. The CDR3 runs to 13 residues. CDR3 sequence reads: CASSLGHNQPQHF. The CDR3 DNA reads as TGTGCCAGCAGTTTAGGGCACAATCAGCCCCAGCATTTT.

This clonotype was counted ten times or more. The chain recombines TRBV3-1 with TRBJ1-2; no reliable D call. Germline assignment: CDR1 LGHDT and CDR2 YNNKEL (reference sequence). The CDR3 has 12 amino acids. The V gene lost 1 base and the J gene lost 7 bases, with 7 bases spanning the gap. CDR3 protein: CASSQGEGGYTF. DNA of the CDR3: TGTGCCAGCAGCCAAGGGGAGGGTGGCTACACCTTC.

This clonotype was observed many times. This rearrangement joins TRBV28 to TRBJ2-1; 15 bases fit TRBD2. CDR1 MDHEN and CDR2 SYDVKM come from the germline V gene. With 6 bases clipped from V and 4 bases from J, the junction kept 4 bases outside the gene matches. CDR3 length: 16 amino acids. This chain's CDR3 is CASRPGLAGGYNEQFF. The CDR3 DNA reads TGTGCCAGCAGACCGGGACTAGCGGGGGGTTACAATGAGCAGTTCTTC.

This clonotype was detected only once. A read error may explain this, as a much larger clone is one base away. This sequence joins TRBV2 and TRBJ1-1, with 9 bases that match TRBD1. This CDR3 is 16 amino acids long. CDR1 and CDR2 (germline): SNHLY, FYNNEI. CDR3 sequence (DNA): TGTGCCGGCAGTGAGGGAGGGGACAGGGTAGCGGATGAAGCTTTCTTT. Amino acid sequence: CAGSEGGDRVADEAFF.

The V and J genes are TRBV5-1 and TRBJ1-1; TRBD1 matches at 9 bases. This CDR3 contains 16 residues. Looked up from germline, CDR1 is SGHRS and CDR2 is YFSETQ. Germline trimming cut 1 base from V and 1 base from J; bases unmatched to any gene: 5. CDR3 region: CASSLTQGAGNTEAFF. The DNA for the CDR3 is TGCGCCAGCAGCTTGACACAGGGGGCGGGGAACACTGAAGCTTTCTTT. The complete variable domain, with remaining parts taken from reference TRBV5-1 and TRBJ1-1, reads KAGVTQTPRYLIKTRGQQVTLSCSPISGHRSVSWYQQTPGQGLQFLFEYFSETQRNKGNFPGRFSGRQFSNSRSEMNVSTLELGDSALYLCASSLTQGAGNTEAFFGQGTRLTVV.

This chain connects TRBV7-8 to TRBJ2-7; D is perhaps TRBD1 or TRBD2 (5 bases each). The V end was cut by 5 bases, the J end by 3 bases, with 17 bases between. In germline, CDR1 is SGHVS, CDR2 FQNEAQ. The CDR3 runs to 15 residues. The CDR3 sequence: CASSPGTPVVYEQYV. As DNA, the CDR3 is TGTGCCAGCAGCCCTGGGACCCCGGTGGTCTACGAGCAGTACGTC.